This T cell receptor beta chain came from a study of T cell repertoires in cytomegalovirus infection. Study at large: Epitope selection comprised recently identified HLA-C-restricted CMV epitopes and well-studied HLA-B-restricted CMV epitopes. A matching HLA type, together with CMV infection, was signaled by public TCR beta signatures.

With regard to this clonotype: Its antigen is unidentified.

From the reads, TCRdb called clonotypes with MiXCR, one entry per CDR3 protein. The sample lists 50,000 or so distinct CDR3 sequences; roughly a fifth were seen once. Whole-study results and caveats: The cumulative frequency of public TCR beta families distinguished individuals who carried CMV together with the relevant HLA.

V lost 3 bases and J 6 bases, leaving 15 bases between the germline ends. The length of the CDR3 is 15 residues. The germline V gene encodes CDR1 KGHSH and CDR2 LQKENI. The chain recombines TRBV18 with TRBJ1-5; D gene ambiguous. The material sequenced was CD8+ T cells from cultured PBMCs, taken from culture after CMV antigen stimulation. The source is a human donor in good health (CMV status not recorded). Some clones in this sample may be carry-over from other donors' samples. CDR3: CASSPSPAMLQPQHF. CDR3 DNA: TGTGCCAGCTCACCTAGTCCAGCGATGCTTCAGCCCCAGCATTTT.